The rows below give T cell receptor beta chains drawn from one sample of a study of T cells in Graves' hyperthyroidism and ophthalmopathy. TCRdb passed the multiplex PCR reads through MiXCR, listing each CDR3 protein once. The sample consists of hundreds of thousands of distinct CDR3 sequences, about a fifth of them appearing once. The sample was blood. These receptors originate from a man aged 30 to 45 with Graves' ophthalmopathy. The conserved cysteine and the conserved F or W are not part of the CDR3 here. A D gene is named only where the DNA matches it firmly.

D gene	V gene	J gene	CDR3 protein
NA	TRBV7-9	TRBJ1-3	ASSPRGGSENGNTIY
NA	TRBV4-3	TRBJ2-1	ASSQDAYLYNEQF
TRBD2	TRBV28	TRBJ2-1	AGSGETSGRLVPGNEQF
TRBD2	TRBV28	TRBJ2-1	ASSRTSELHGSYNEQF
TRBD2	TRBV20-1	TRBJ2-1	RLAGLSSYNEQF
TRBD2	TRBV4-1	TRBJ2-2	ASSQEAGKNTGELF
NA	TRBV3-1	TRBJ2-3	ASSQGGGTQY
NA	TRBV18	TRBJ1-1	ASSSGTPRGTEAF
TRBD2	TRBV7-6	TRBJ2-1	ASSLGLAGVAYNEQF
NA	TRBV20-1	TRBJ2-7	SARDDDYEQY
TRBD1	TRBV28	TRBJ2-3	ASSLGQGLADTQY
NA	TRBV27	TRBJ2-7	ASSLRDFRGEQY
NA	TRBV4-3	TRBJ1-1	ASSPYTGTGAF
NA	TRBV12-3/TRBV12-4	TRBJ2-1	ASTWTVYNEQF
TRBD2	TRBV28	TRBJ2-7	ASSLAGRTYEQY
NA	TRBV25-1	TRBJ1-5	ASSRDLGQPQH
NA	TRBV18	TRBJ1-1	ASSPNRIIMNTEAF
TRBD1	TRBV6-5	TRBJ2-7	ASSLGTGRSYEQY
TRBD1	TRBV7-3	TRBJ2-1	ASSLNAGGNEQF
NA	TRBV27	TRBJ1-2	ASSPPGLSYGYT
NA	TRBV7-2	TRBJ2-5	ASSSARGGETQY
TRBD2	TRBV5-5	TRBJ2-3	ASSRQTGLAGSADTQY
TRBD2	TRBV7-3	TRBJ2-3	ASSRWGSGSTDTQY
NA	TRBV4-1	TRBJ2-1	ASSQGLFNEQF
NA	TRBV27	TRBJ2-1	ASSFGLADVYEQF
NA	TRBV5-5	TRBJ2-7	ASSLQTGDSGITYEQY
TRBD1	TRBV27	TRBJ2-3	ASIGQGRSDTQY